Sequencing of this T cell receptor beta chain was carried out in a study of CD8+ T cells in alopecia areata. Study-level findings and limits: The study found tofacitinib significantly decreased scalp clonality and expanded CD8+ clones among the top 100.

The sequencing template was cDNA reverse transcribed from extracted RNA. The table came from immunoSEQ multiplex PCR; TCRdb's copy has only in-frame clones and leaves some out. The data contain about 270,000 clones, 60% of them seen just once; the ten biggest clones take up more than 0.85%. Trimming left V 5 bases short and J 2 bases short, with 12 bases between. CDR3 length: 14 amino acids. Germline V gene data show CDR1 as PRHDT and CDR2 as FYEKMQ (reference sequence). As to treatment: oral pan-JAK inhibitor, 5-10 mg twice daily. With respect to this clone: As yet, its antigen is unknown.

The chain employs TRBV13 and TRBJ1-1, with D possibly matching TRBD1 (5 bases). This sequence originates from a human donor with alopecia areata. Material: CD4+ T cells sorted from blood, obtained at week 52, from a patient treated with tofacitinib. This chain's CDR3 is CASSRRDGNTEAFF. The CDR3 DNA sequence: TGTGCCAGCAGCCGGCGGGACGGCAACACTGAAGCTTTCTTT.